This T cell receptor beta chain emerged from a study of T-cell reconstitution after alpha-beta-depleted transplantation in children. Whole-study results and caveats: T-cell counts and diversity at one year following transplant were attributed mainly to newly produced T cells. Surviving recipient T cells and thymic progenitors accounted for the high day-60 TCRbeta diversity observed in some patients. Reportedly, roughly two months post-transplant, alpha-beta T cells arose from several hundred expanded graft clones.

This clonotype has more than one count but fewer than ten. The antigen is unknown. Trimming pared 3 bases from V and 7 bases from J, leaving 12 bases between. Germline V gene lookup returns CDR1 SEHNR and CDR2 FQNEAQ (reference sequence). The CDR3 has 14 amino acids. As it was prepared, the TCRbeta library received unique molecular identifiers. TCRdb re-derived calls from the PCR reads in MiXCR, one entry per CDR3 protein. Of approximately 1,000,000 distinct CDR3 sequences listed, about 26% were seen once; the top ten hold about 28%. The source material was PBMCs, mostly from graft donor cells, sampled 360 days after TCRalphabeta/CD19-depleted stem cell transplant. The clonotype was recovered from a boy younger than two who had a stem cell transplant for SCID, so the T cells may come from the graft donor. The rearrangement links TRBV7-9 to TRBJ1-4; D perhaps matches TRBD1 (5 bases). This CDR3 reads CASSFGARGEKLFF. The DNA for the CDR3 is TGTGCCAGCAGCTTCGGGGCTAGGGGTGAAAAACTGTTTTTT. Variable domain in full (rest from reference TRBV7-9 and TRBJ1-4): DTGVSQNPRHKITKRGQNVTFRCDPISEHNRLYWYRQTLGQGPEFLTYFQNEAQLEKSRLLSDRFSAERPKGSFSTLEIQRTEQGDSAMYLCASSFGARGEKLFFGSGTQLSVL.